The 7 T cell receptor beta chains below were found in one sample sequenced in a study of OX40 agonist ivuxolimab in advanced cancers. Sequencing used immunoSEQ multiplex PCR; TCRdb keeps in-frame clones, though not all of them. Among some 90,000 clones listed, around 87% were seen once. The sample here was CD4+ or CD8+ T cells sorted from blood, taken in a trial of the OX40 agonist ivuxolimab. The receptors derive from an adult with an advanced solid tumor such as melanoma, head and neck, liver or kidney cancer.

V is TRBV19 and J is TRBJ1-4; tentatively, D is TRBD1 (6 bases). Deletions cut 3 bases from V and 7 bases from J, with 15 bases between. In germline, CDR1 is LNHDA, CDR2 SQIVND (reference sequence). The CDR3 spans 15 residues. The CDR3 DNA reads as TGTGCCAGTAGTATTTGGGGGGGGCTCGGTGAAAAACTGTTTTTT. Amino acids: CASSIWGGLGEKLFF.

The V and J genes are TRBV5-4 and TRBJ2-7; 10 nucleotides match TRBD2. V lost 0 bases, J lost 2 bases, and 8 bases stayed unmatched. From germline, CDR1 is SGHNT and CDR2 YYREEE (reference sequence). This CDR3 has 17 amino acids. CDR3 DNA: TGTGCCAGCAGCTTGGTTAGACTAGCGGGTCAAACCTACGAGCAGTACTTC. This codes for CASSLVRLAGQTYEQYF. Together with reference TRBV5-4 and TRBJ2-7, the CDR3 gives the full variable domain: ETGVTQSPTHLIKTRGQQVTLRCSSQSGHNTVSWYQQALGQGPQFIFQYYREEENGRGNFPPRFSGLQFPNYSSELNVNALELDDSALYLCASSLVRLAGQTYEQYFGPGTRLTVT.

The V gene is TRBV6-1, the J gene TRBJ2-2, with D tentatively TRBD2 (5 bases). CDR1 is MNHNS, CDR2 SASEGT, per germline. The ends were cut back, 2 bases at V and 1 base at J, with 17 bases in the middle. The CDR3 is 18 amino acids. The CDR3 DNA follows: TGTGCCAGCAGTGAATTGGGTGGTGGGAGAGGGAACACCGGGGAGCTGTTTTTT. Translating it yields CASSELGGGRGNTGELFF.

The rearrangement links TRBV28 to TRBJ2-5; a weak D match, TRBD1 (6 bases). Looked up from germline, CDR1 is MDHEN and CDR2 is SYDVKM. The length of the CDR3 is 14 residues. Between the trimmed V and J ends, which lost 4 bases and 2 bases, there was a span of 11 bases. CDR3 in amino acids: CASSWGPAQETQYF. Written as DNA, the CDR3 is TGTGCCAGCAGTTGGGGGCCGGCACAAGAGACCCAGTACTTC.

The gene calls are TRBV6-1 and TRBJ1-1; D possibly corresponds to TRBD1 (6 bases). V was shortened by 5 bases and J by 3 bases, with 16 bases between the two germline ends. CDR1 and CDR2 (germline): MNHNS, SASEGT. The CDR3 is 15 residues long. As DNA, the CDR3 is TGTGCCAGCAGTCCTACTGGGGGCGAGTACACTGAAGCTTTCTTT. Translation: CASSPTGGEYTEAFF.

This rearrangement joins TRBV11-2 to TRBJ1-3; D might be TRBD1 (6 bases). From germline, CDR1 is SGHAT and CDR2 FQNNGV. The V end was cut by 5 bases, the J end by 0 bases, with 11 bases between. This CDR3 contains 15 residues. Here the CDR3 DNA reads TGTGCCAGCAGCACTACAGGGATCTCTGGAAACACCATATATTTT. Translation gives CASSTTGISGNTIYF.

V usage is TRBV11-3 and J usage is TRBJ2-5, with 11 bases aligning to TRBD1. Per germline, CDR1 SGHNT and CDR2 YENEEA. After removal of 5 bases from V and 2 bases from J, the junction contained 10 bases not matched to a gene. The CDR3 totals 17 residues. The CDR3 sequence: CASSPNRDRGRQETQYF. Written as DNA, the CDR3 is TGTGCCAGCAGCCCCAACCGGGACAGGGGGAGACAAGAGACCCAGTACTTC.